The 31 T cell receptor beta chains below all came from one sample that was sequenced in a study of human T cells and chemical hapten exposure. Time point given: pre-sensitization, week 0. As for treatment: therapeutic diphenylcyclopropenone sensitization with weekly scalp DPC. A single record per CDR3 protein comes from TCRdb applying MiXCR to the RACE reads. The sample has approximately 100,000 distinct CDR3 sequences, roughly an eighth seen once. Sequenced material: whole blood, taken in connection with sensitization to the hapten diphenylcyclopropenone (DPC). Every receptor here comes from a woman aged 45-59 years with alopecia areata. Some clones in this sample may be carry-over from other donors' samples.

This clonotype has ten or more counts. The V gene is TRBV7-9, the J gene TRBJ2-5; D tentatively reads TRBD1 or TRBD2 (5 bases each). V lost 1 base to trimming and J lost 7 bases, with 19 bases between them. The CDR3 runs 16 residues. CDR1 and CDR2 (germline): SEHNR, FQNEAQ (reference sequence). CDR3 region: CASSLERKRGMRTQYF. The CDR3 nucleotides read TGTGCCAGCAGCTTAGAACGCAAGAGGGGCATGAGGACCCAGTACTTC. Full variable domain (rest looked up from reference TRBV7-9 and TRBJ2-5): DTGVSQNPRHKITKRGQNVTFRCDPISEHNRLYWYRQTLGQGPEFLTYFQNEAQLEKSRLLSDRFSAERPKGSFSTLEIQRTEQGDSAMYLCASSLERKRGMRTQYFGPGTRLLVL.

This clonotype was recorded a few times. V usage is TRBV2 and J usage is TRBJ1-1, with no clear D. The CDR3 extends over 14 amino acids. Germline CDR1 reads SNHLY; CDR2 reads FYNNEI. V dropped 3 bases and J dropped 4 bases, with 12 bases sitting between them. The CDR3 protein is CASSDFGVSTEAFF. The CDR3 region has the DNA TGTGCCAGCAGTGATTTTGGGGTCAGCACTGAAGCTTTCTTT.

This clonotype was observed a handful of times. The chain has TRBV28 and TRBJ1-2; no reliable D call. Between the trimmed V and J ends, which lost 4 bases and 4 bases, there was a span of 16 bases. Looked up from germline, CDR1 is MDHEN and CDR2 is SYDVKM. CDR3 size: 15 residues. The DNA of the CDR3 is TGTGCCAGCAGTTCCACCCGCGACACCTCCTATGGCTACACCTTC. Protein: CASSSTRDTSYGYTF.

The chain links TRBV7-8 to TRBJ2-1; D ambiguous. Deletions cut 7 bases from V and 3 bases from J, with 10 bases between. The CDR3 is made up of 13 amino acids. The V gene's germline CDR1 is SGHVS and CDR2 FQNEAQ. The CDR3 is CASKVFSYNEQFF. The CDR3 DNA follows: TGTGCCAGCAAGGTTTTCAGCTACAATGAGCAGTTCTTC.

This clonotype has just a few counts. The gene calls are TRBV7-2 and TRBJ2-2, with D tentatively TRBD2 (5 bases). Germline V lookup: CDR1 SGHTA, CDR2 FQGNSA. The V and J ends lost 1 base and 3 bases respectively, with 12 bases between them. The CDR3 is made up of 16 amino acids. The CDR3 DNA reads TGTGCCAGCAGCTTAGGTTCCGGGGTGGACACCGGGGAGCTGTTTTTT. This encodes CASSLGSGVDTGELFF. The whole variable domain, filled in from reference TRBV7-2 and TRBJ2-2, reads GAGVSQSPSNKVTEKGKDVELRCDPISGHTALYWYRQSLGQGLEFLIYFQGNSAPDKSGLPSDRFSAERTGGSVSTLTIQRTQQEDSAVYLCASSLGSGVDTGELFFGEGSRLTVL.

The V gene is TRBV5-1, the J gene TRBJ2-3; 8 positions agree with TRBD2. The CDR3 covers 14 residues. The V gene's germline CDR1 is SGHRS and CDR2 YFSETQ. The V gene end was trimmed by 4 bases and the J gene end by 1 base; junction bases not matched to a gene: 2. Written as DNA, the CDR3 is TGCGCCAGCAGCCAGACTAGCGGCACAGATACGCAGTATTTT. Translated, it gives CASSQTSGTDTQYF.

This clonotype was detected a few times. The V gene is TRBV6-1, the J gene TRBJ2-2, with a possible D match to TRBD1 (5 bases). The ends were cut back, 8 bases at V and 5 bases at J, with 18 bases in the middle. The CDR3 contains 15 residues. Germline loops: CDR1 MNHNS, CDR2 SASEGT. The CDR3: CASLGGAARTGELFF. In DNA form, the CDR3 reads TGTGCCAGCCTGGGTGGGGCGGCGAGGACCGGGGAGCTGTTTTTT.

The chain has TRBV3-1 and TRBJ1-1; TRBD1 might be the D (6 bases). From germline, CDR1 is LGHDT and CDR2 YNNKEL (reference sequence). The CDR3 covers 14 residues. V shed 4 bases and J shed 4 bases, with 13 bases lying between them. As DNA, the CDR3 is TGTGCCAGCAGCCCAATCAGGGGTTCCACTGAAGCTTTCTTT. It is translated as CASSPIRGSTEAFF. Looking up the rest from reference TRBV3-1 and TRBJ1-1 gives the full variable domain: DTAVSQTPKYLVTQMGNDKSIKCEQNLGHDTMYWYKQDSKKFLKIMFSYNNKELIINETVPNRFSPKSPDKAHLNLHINSLELGDSAVYFCASSPIRGSTEAFFGQGTRLTVV.

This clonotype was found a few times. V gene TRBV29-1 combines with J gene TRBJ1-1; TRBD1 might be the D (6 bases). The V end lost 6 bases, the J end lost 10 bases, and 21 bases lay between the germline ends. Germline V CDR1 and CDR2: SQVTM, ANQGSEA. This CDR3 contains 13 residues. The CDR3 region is CSVLRDTALGAFF. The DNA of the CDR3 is TGCAGCGTACTTCGGGACACGGCCCTTGGAGCTTTCTTT.

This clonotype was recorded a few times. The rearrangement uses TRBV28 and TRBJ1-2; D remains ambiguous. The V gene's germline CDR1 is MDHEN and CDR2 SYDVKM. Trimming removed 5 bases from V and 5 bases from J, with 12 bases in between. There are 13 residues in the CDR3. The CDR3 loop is CASSLHKEYGYTF. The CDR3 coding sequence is TGTGCCAGCAGTCTACACAAGGAATATGGCTACACCTTC.

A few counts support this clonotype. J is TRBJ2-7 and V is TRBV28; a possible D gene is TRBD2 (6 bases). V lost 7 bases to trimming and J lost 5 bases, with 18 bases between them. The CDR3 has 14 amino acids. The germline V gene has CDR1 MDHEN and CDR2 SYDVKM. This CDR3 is CASNPPGVRHEQYF. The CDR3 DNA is TGTGCCAGCAACCCCCCGGGGGTGCGCCACGAGCAGTACTTC.

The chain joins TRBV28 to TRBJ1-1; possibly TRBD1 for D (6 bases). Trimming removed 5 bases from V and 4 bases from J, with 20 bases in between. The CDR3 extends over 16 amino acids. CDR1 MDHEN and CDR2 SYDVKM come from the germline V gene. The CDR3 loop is CASSDPRQGLRTEAFF. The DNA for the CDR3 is TGTGCCAGCAGTGACCCTCGCCAGGGGTTACGCACTGAAGCTTTCTTT.

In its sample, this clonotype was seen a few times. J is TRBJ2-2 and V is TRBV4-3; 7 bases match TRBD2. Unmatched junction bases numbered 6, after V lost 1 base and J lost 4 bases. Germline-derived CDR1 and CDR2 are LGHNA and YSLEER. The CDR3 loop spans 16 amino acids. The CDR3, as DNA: TGCGCCAGCAGCCAAGGGAGCGGGGCGAGCACCGGGGAGCTGTTTTTT. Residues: CASSQGSGASTGELFF.

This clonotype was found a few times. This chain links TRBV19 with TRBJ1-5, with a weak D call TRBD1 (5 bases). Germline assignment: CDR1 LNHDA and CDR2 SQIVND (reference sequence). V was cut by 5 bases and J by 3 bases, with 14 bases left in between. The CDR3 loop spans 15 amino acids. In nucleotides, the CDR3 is TGTGCCAGTAGTGGTATCCAGGGTTACAATCAGCCCCAGCATTTT. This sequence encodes CASSGIQGYNQPQHF.

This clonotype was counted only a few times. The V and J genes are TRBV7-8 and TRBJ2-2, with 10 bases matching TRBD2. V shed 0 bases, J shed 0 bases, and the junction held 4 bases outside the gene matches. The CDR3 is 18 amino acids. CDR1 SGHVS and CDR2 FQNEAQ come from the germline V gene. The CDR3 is CASSLATSGIANTGELFF. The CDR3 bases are TGTGCCAGCAGCTTAGCAACTAGCGGGATCGCGAACACCGGGGAGCTGTTTTTT.

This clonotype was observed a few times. This chain's CDR3 is CASSPYPGGEETQYF. The CDR3 nucleotides are TGTGCCAGCTCGCCTTACCCCGGTGGGGAAGAGACCCAGTACTTC. J is TRBJ2-5 and V is TRBV18; D gene ambiguous. Germline loops: CDR1 KGHSH, CDR2 LQKENI. V lost 6 bases and J 3 bases, leaving 17 bases between the germline ends. This CDR3 spans 15 amino acids.

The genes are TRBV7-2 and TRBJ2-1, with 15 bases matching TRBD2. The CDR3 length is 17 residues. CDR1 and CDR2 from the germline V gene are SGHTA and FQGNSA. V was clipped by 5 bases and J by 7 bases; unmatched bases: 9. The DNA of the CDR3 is TGTGCCAGCAGCCTCCGTTTCGGGACTAGCGGGAGGAATGAGCAGTTCTTC. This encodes CASSLRFGTSGRNEQFF.

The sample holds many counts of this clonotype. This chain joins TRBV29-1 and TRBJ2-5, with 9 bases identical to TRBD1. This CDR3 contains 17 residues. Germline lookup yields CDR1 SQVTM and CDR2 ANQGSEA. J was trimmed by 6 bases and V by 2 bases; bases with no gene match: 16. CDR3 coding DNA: TGCAGCGTTGAACCCGGGACAGGGAAACTTGGAGTTAAGACCCAGTACTTC. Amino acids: CSVEPGTGKLGVKTQYF.

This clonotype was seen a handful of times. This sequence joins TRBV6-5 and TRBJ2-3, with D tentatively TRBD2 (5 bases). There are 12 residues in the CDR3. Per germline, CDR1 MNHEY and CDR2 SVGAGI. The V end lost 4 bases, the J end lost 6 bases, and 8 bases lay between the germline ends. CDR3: CASSWTGDTQYF. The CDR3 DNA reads TGTGCCAGCAGTTGGACGGGGGATACGCAGTATTTT.

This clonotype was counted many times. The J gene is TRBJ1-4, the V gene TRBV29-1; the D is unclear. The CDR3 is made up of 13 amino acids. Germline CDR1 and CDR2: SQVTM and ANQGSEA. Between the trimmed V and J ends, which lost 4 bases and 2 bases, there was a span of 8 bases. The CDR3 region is CSVGGITNEKLFF. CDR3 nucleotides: TGCAGCGTTGGAGGGATCACTAATGAAAAACTGTTTTTT.

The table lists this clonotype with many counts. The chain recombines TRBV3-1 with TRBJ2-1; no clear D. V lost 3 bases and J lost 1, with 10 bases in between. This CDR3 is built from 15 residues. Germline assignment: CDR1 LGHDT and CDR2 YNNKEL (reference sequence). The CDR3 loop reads CASSHDSISYNEQFF. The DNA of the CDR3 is TGTGCCAGCAGCCATGACTCGATATCCTACAATGAGCAGTTCTTC.

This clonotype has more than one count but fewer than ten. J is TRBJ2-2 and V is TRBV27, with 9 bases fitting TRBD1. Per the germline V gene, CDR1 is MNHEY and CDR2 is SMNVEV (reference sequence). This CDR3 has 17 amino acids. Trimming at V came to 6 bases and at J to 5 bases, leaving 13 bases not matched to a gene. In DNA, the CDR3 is TGTGCCAGCAGCGTGATTCCGGGACAGGGCCTTACCGGGGAGCTGTTTTTT. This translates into CASSVIPGQGLTGELFF.

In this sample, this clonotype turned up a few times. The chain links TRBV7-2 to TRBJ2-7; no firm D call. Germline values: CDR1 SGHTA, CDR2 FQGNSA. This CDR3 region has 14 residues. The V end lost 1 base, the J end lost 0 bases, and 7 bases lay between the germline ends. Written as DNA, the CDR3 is TGTGCCAGCAGCTTAGACGCCGGCTCCTACGAGCAGTACTTC. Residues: CASSLDAGSYEQYF.

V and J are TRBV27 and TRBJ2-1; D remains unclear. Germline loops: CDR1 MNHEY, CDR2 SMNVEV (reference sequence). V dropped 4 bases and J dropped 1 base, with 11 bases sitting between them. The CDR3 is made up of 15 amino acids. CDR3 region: CASSSSSLSYNEQFF. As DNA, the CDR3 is TGTGCCAGCAGTTCGAGTAGTCTTTCCTACAATGAGCAGTTCTTC.

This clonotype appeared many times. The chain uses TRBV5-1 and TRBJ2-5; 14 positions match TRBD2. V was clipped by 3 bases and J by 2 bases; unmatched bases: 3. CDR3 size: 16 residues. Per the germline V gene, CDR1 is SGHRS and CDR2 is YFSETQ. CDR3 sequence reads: CASSWGLAGEQETQYF. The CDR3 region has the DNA TGCGCCAGCAGCTGGGGACTAGCGGGAGAACAAGAGACCCAGTACTTC. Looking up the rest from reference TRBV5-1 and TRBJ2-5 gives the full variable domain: KAGVTQTPRYLIKTRGQQVTLSCSPISGHRSVSWYQQTPGQGLQFLFEYFSETQRNKGNFPGRFSGRQFSNSRSEMNVSTLELGDSALYLCASSWGLAGEQETQYFGPGTRLLVL.

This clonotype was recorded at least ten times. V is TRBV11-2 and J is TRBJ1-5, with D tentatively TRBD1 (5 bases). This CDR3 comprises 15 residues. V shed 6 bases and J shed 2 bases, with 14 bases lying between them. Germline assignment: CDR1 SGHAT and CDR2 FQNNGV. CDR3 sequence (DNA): TGTGCCAGCAGGAGTGGGGGATTGGGCAATCAGCCCCAGCATTTT. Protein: CASRSGGLGNQPQHF. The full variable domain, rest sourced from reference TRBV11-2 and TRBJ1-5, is EAGVAQSPRYKIIEKRQSVAFWCNPISGHATLYWYQQILGQGPKLLIQFQNNGVVDDSQLPKDRFSAERLKGVDSTLKIQPAKLEDSAVYLCASRSGGLGNQPQHFGDGTRLSIL.

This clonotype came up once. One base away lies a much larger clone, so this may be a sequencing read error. CDR3 coding DNA: TGTGCCAGCAGCGTAACAGGGGGCTATAGTATGGACACTGAAGCTTTCTTT. Amino acid sequence: CASSVTGGYSMDTEAFF. The chain combines TRBV11-2 with TRBJ1-1, with 9 bases that match TRBD1. The CDR3 totals 17 residues. Germline V lookup: CDR1 SGHAT, CDR2 FQNNGV. The J segment lost 3 bases and the V segment lost 5 bases, leaving 13 bases of the junction unmatched.

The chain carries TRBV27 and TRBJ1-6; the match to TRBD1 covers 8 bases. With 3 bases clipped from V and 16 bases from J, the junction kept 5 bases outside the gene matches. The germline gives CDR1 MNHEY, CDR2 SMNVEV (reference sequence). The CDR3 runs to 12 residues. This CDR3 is CASSFGDRLLHF. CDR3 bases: TGTGCCAGCAGTTTCGGGGACAGGTTACTCCACTTT.

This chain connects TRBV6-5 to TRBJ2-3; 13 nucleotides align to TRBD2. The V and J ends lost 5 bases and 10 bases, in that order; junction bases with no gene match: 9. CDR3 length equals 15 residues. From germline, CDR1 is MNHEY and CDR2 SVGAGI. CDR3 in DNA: TGTGCCAGCAGTACCGGACTAGCGGGAGTTACGGCGCAGTATTTT. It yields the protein CASSTGLAGVTAQYF.

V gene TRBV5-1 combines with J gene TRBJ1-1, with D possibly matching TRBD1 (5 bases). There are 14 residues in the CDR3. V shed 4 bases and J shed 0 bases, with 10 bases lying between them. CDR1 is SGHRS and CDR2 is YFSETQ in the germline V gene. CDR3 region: CASSAQVMNTEAFF. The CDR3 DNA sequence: TGCGCCAGCAGCGCACAGGTCATGAACACTGAAGCTTTCTTT.

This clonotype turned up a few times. The DNA of the CDR3 is TGTGCCAGCAGCTCAACTTTTCACCGGATCAATGAGCAGTTCTTC. Its protein product is CASSSTFHRINEQFF. V and J are TRBV7-9 and TRBJ2-1; D is unclear. Between the trimmed V and J ends, which lost 4 bases and 6 bases, there was a span of 16 bases. CDR1 and CDR2 from the germline V gene are SEHNR and FQNEAQ (reference sequence). The CDR3 contains 15 residues.